Listed here are 15 T cell receptor beta chains from one sample, sequenced in a study of CXCR3-negative and CXCR3-positive naive CD8 T cells (dated by TCRdb to between 2018 and 2021). No cognate antigen is known for these TCRs. Reads for this sample came from a NextSeq 550. The Human TCR Profiling Kit (MiLaboratory) was used to prepare UMI-labeled 5' RACE TRB cDNA libraries. TCRdb reprocessed the reads, so every CDR3 protein sequence counts as one entry and DNA is not shown. The table for this sample records approximately 120,000 distinct CDR3 sequences. The ten biggest clones cover just over 0.35% of the sample. General findings and caveats noted by the study authors: TRB CDR3s from CXCR3-positive naive cells showed higher hydrophobicity (lower Kidera factor 4), lower energy, and higher strength and volume indices than CXCR3-negative naive cells.

Sequencing used naive CXCR3+ CD8+ T cells from blood. What this sample's cell subset or site label stands for: CD45RO-CCR7+CD27+CD95- naive CD8+ T cells expressing CXCR3 (TNR3+). Source of these receptors: a human donor in good health. Some clones in this sample may be carry-over from other donors' samples.

The rearrangement joins TRBV5-1 to TRBJ2-7; TCRdb returns TRBD1, unconfirmable since there is no DNA. CDR3 size: 14 residues. Looked up from germline, CDR1 is SGHRS and CDR2 is YFSETQ. CDR3 in amino acids: CASSLDGGAYEQYF.

The chain is built from TRBV27 and TRBJ2-2; without DNA, the TCRdb call of TRBD1 cannot be checked. The V gene's germline CDR1 is MNHEY and CDR2 SMNVEV (reference sequence). The CDR3 totals 14 residues. The chain's CDR3 is CASSYQGNTGELFF.

The chain is built from TRBV24-1 and TRBJ1-5. The CDR3 has 14 amino acids. The germline V gene has CDR1 KGHDR and CDR2 SFDVKD. CDR3 protein: CATSESGTNQPQHF.

This chain connects TRBV7-8 to TRBJ1-1. The CDR3 is 12 residues long. CDR1 and CDR2 from the germline V gene are SGHVS and FQNEAQ. The CDR3 spells CASSLDPTEAFF.

V is TRBV3-1 and J is TRBJ1-6. The germline V gene has CDR1 LGHDT and CDR2 YNNKEL (reference sequence). The CDR3 spans 15 residues. CDR3 residues: CASSQGSGYNSPLHF.

CDR3 sequence: CATRTDSPLHF. The J gene is TRBJ1-6, the V gene TRBV7-9. Per the germline V gene, CDR1 is SEHNR and CDR2 is FQNEAQ (reference sequence). There are 11 residues in the CDR3.

This sequence joins TRBV7-3 and TRBJ2-2; TCRdb's D call of TRBD2 is untestable without DNA. The CDR3 spans 17 residues. CDR1 and CDR2 (germline): SGHTA, FQGTGA. The CDR3 protein is CASSPWTSGGANGELFF.

The rearrangement links TRBV19 to TRBJ2-1; without DNA, the TCRdb call of TRBD1 cannot be checked. CDR1 LNHDA and CDR2 SQIVND come from the germline V gene (reference sequence). The CDR3 contains 13 residues. The CDR3 here is CASQEGGAGEQFF.

This chain connects TRBV28 to TRBJ2-1; without DNA, the TCRdb call of TRBD2 cannot be checked. Germline CDR1 reads MDHEN; CDR2 reads SYDVKM. The CDR3 covers 22 residues. The chain's CDR3 is CASSLEGPGASQVVGLPNEQFF.

The V call is TRBV13, the J call TRBJ2-5; the TRBD2 assignment by TCRdb is unverifiable without DNA. The CDR3 is 16 amino acids. The germline V gene has CDR1 PRHDT and CDR2 FYEKMQ (reference sequence). The chain's CDR3 is CASSLRTSGLQETQYF.

The chain is built from TRBV5-1 and TRBJ1-5. Germline-derived CDR1 and CDR2 are SGHRS and YFSETQ. CDR3 length: 15 amino acids. The CDR3 here is CASSVRPDGNQPQHF. Looking up the rest from reference TRBV5-1 and TRBJ1-5 gives the full variable domain: KAGVTQTPRYLIKTRGQQVTLSCSPISGHRSVSWYQQTPGQGLQFLFEYFSETQRNKGNFPGRFSGRQFSNSRSEMNVSTLELGDSALYLCASSVRPDGNQPQHFGDGTRLSIL.

This chain uses TRBV19 with TRBJ1-1; the D gene TCRdb calls, TRBD1, cannot be checked with no DNA. CDR1 is LNHDA and CDR2 is SQIVND in the germline V gene (reference sequence). The CDR3 length is 14 residues. This CDR3 is CASSVGQGNTEAFF.

The chain employs TRBV12-3 or TRBV12-4 and TRBJ2-3; TCRdb's assignment of TRBD1 cannot be checked, as there is no DNA. The CDR3 loop spans 13 amino acids. The chain's CDR3 is CASSPGAVDTQYF.

V gene TRBV28 combines with J gene TRBJ1-1; TCRdb indicates TRBD1, and absent DNA this call remains unverified. This CDR3 comprises 15 residues. Germline V gives CDR1 MDHEN, CDR2 SYDVKM. The chain's CDR3 is CASSPRAGMNTEAFF.

The V call is TRBV27, the J call TRBJ1-1. Germline values: CDR1 MNHEY, CDR2 SMNVEV (reference sequence). The CDR3 runs to 14 residues. The CDR3 loop is CASTAGRDNTEAFF.